This T cell receptor (beta chain) was recorded in a study of shared clonotypes between healthy human individuals. Terminally differentiated effector memory CD45RA+ cells were excluded by CCR7 positive selection of CD45RO-negative cells. Sequencing was performed with immunoSEQ multiplex PCR; in TCRdb, only in-frame clones are kept and a portion is missing. The sample shows about 2 million clones, about 95% of them seen only once. From germline, CDR1 is SGHNT and CDR2 YYREEE (reference sequence). The CDR3 covers 16 residues. The V end was cut by 4 bases, the J end by 2 bases, with 19 bases between. The sample consisted of naive CD8+ T cells sorted from blood. The receptor comes from a man younger than 35 in good health. The rearrangement links TRBV5-4 to TRBJ2-7; perhaps D is TRBD1 or TRBD2 (5 bases each). CDR3 sequence reads: CASSGTGRMLTYEQYF. The CDR3 nucleotides read TGTGCCAGCAGCGGTACGGGACGAATGCTTACCTACGAGCAGTACTTC.